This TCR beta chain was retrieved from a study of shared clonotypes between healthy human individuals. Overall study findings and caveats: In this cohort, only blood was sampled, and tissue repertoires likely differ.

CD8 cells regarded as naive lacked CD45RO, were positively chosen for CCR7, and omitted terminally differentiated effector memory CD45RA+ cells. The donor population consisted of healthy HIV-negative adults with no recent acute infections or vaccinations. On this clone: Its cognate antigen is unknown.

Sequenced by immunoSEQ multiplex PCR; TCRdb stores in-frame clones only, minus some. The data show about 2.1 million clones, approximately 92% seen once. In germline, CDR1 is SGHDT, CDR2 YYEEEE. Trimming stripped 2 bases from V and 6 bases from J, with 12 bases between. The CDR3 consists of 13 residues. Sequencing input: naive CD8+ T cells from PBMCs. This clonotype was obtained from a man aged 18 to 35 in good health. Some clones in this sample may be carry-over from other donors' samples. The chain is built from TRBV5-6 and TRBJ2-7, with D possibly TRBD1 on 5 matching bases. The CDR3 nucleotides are TGTGCCAGCAGCTTCTCAGGGTCCCGCGAGCAGTACTTC. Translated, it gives CASSFSGSREQYF.